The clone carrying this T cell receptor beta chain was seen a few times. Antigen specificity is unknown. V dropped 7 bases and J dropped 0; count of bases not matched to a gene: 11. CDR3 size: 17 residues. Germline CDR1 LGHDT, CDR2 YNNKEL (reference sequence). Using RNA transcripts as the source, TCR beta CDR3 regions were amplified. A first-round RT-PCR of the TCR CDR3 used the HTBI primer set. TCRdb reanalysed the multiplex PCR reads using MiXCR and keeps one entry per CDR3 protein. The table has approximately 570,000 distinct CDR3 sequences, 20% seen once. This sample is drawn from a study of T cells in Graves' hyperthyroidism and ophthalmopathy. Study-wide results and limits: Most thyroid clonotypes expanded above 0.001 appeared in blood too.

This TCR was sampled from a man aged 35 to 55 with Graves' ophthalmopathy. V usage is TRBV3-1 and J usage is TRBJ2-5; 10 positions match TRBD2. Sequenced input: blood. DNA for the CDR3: TGTGCCAGCACCCTACAAGGACTAGCGGTATACCAAGAGACCCAGTACTTC. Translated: CASTLQGLAVYQETQYF.